Listed below are T cell receptor beta chains from one sample, sequenced in a study of T cell changes during pregnancy in multiple sclerosis. Clones were read by immunoSEQ multiplex PCR, and TCRdb kept only the in-frame ones, dropping some. The sample has 55,000 to 65,000 clones; 92% are singletons. Sample: peripheral blood, taken in the second trimester of pregnancy. The receptors stem from a female donor with multiple sclerosis, enrolled in a pregnancy study. CDR3s include the opening cysteine and the closing phenylalanine or tryptophan. Each record gives: V gene, J gene, CDR3 protein.

V gene: TRBV7-9; J gene: TRBJ2-4; CDR3 protein: CASSLGSAVIAKNIQYF
V gene: TRBV9; J gene: TRBJ2-6; CDR3 protein: CASGDMISGANVLTF
V gene: TRBV10-3; J gene: TRBJ2-5; CDR3 protein: CAISAGSGGQETQYF
V gene: TRBV10-2; J gene: TRBJ1-1; CDR3 protein: CASGQLNTEAFF
V gene: TRBV7-9; J gene: TRBJ2-1; CDR3 protein: CASSFPRLAGAVNEQFF
V gene: TRBV4-3; J gene: TRBJ2-1; CDR3 protein: CASSQGPRTGNNEQFF
V gene: TRBV7-8; J gene: TRBJ1-6; CDR3 protein: CASSLAYMDSPLHF
V gene: TRBV29-1; J gene: TRBJ1-1; CDR3 protein: CSVARGTEAFF
V gene: TRBV13; J gene: TRBJ2-7; CDR3 protein: CASSLGAGTGRSKLEQYF
V gene: TRBV27; J gene: TRBJ2-1; CDR3 protein: CASSLRAGRVDEQFF
V gene: TRBV18; J gene: TRBJ2-2; CDR3 protein: CASSLGASGSPMSGELFF
V gene: TRBV29-1; J gene: TRBJ1-1; CDR3 protein: CSVFRAETEAFF
V gene: TRBV10-3; J gene: TRBJ2-2; CDR3 protein: CAISDIGDITGELFF
V gene: TRBV19; J gene: TRBJ2-1; CDR3 protein: CASSIGPSGLYNEQFF
V gene: TRBV14; J gene: TRBJ2-7; CDR3 protein: CASSPGLAGLYEQYF
V gene: TRBV10-2; J gene: TRBJ2-3; CDR3 protein: CASSVYPPGQGLADTQYF
V gene: TRBV12-2; J gene: TRBJ2-1; CDR3 protein: CASRRTSPDSNEQFF
V gene: TRBV18; J gene: TRBJ1-3; CDR3 protein: CASSPPDRGNTIYF